The present T cell receptor (beta chain) was sequenced within a study of long-term antiretroviral therapy in people with HIV. The V and J ends lost 6 bases and 2 bases respectively, with 10 bases between them. The germline V gene encodes CDR1 MNHNY and CDR2 SVGAGI (reference sequence). This CDR3 contains 13 residues. At the survey level, the v3.0 immunoSEQ assay was run. TCRdb keeps only in-frame clones here, not all; method: immunoSEQ multiplex PCR. The sample yields 30,000 to 35,000 clones, about 97% seen once. This clonotype originated in a young man with HIV. The chain links TRBV6-6 to TRBJ2-5; tentatively, D is TRBD1 (6 bases). Sequences were derived from unsorted PBMCs, sampled 6.9 years after starting antiretroviral therapy. CDR3 residues: CASRLQGQETQYF. The CDR3 region has the DNA TGTGCCAGCAGATTACAGGGACAAGAGACCCAGTACTTC.